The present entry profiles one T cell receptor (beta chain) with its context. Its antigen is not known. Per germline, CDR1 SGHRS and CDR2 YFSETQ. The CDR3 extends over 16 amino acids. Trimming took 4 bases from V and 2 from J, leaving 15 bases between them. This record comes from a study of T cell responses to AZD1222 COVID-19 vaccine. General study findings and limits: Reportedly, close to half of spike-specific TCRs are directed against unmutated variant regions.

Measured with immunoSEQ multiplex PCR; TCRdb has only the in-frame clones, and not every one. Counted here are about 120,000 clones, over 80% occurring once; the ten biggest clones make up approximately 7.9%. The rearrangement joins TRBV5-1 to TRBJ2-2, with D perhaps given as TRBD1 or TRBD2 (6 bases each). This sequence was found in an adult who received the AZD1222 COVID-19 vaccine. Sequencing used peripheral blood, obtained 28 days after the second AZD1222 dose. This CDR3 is CASSLGGGTNTGELFF. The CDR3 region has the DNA TGCGCCAGCAGCCTCGGGGGCGGAACAAACACCGGGGAGCTGTTTTTT.